This paragraph covers one T cell receptor (beta chain) sequence. The antigen is not known. The V gene's germline CDR1 is SGHVS and CDR2 FNYEAQ. The CDR3 totals 13 residues. Trimming cost V 2 bases and J 6 bases, with 8 bases left between them. The data were obtained in a study of cytomegalovirus exposure and HLA in healthy donors. Use of 60 Vbeta and 13 Jbeta primers characterized the PCR. The data were produced by immunoSEQ multiplex PCR, yet TCRdb's version contains in-frame clones alone and is incomplete. The sample's table shows about 50,000 clones. Study-wide points: For TCR beta chains, V- and J-gene trimming was later linked to a missense DCLRE1C variant. Later on, an analysis tied 15,000 to 20,000 TCR beta sequences to HLA alleles at 0.05 false discovery rate. A later analysis showed that HLA-associated TCR beta chains had undergone more clonal expansion than equally common others. Rare TCR sequences predominated, though certain public TCRs were found in many donors.

Sequencing input: PBMCs. This chain joins TRBV7-6 and TRBJ1-5; TRBD1 might be the D (5 bases). This sequence originates from a woman younger than 35 in good health and CMV-seronegative. The CDR3 protein is CASSLSGLQPQHF. For the CDR3, the DNA is TGTGCCAGCAGCTTATCGGGACTTCAGCCCCAGCATTTT.